Each of the 26 T cell receptor beta chains below was sequenced from the same sample in a study of T cells after yellow fever vaccination (dated by TCRdb to the late 2010s). Interpreted using the paper, the treatment or condition label stands for: live attenuated yellow fever vaccine strain. The receptor library was made with 5' RACE. The sequencing machine was an Illumina HiSeq 2500. TCRdb trimmed the raw reads at Q25, called clones with MiXCR and kept productive beta chains. Duplicate CDR3 protein sequences are folded into a single record with the most common DNA and genes. For this sample the table gives 150,000 to 200,000 distinct CDR3 sequences, of which approximately 6% were detected only once. The ten top clones hold nearly 3% of the sample. Material: CD4+ T cells sorted from PBMCs, obtained on the day of the first yellow fever vaccination. Receptor source: a man aged 18 to 29 who received the YFV17D yellow fever vaccine.

This chain links TRBV20-1 with TRBJ2-7, with TRBD1 matching over 10 bases. The germline V gene has CDR1 DFQATT and CDR2 SNEGSKA (reference sequence). The CDR3 covers 15 residues. The V segment lost 5 bases and the J segment 2 bases; nucleotides outside the gene matches: 9. The CDR3 DNA sequence: TGCAGTGCTTACGATCCGGGACAGGGGCCCTACGAGCAGTACTTC. Translation gives CSAYDPGQGPYEQYF.

The table lists this clonotype with many counts. The chain is built from TRBV6-5 and TRBJ1-2; a possible D gene is TRBD1 (5 bases). The germline CDR1 and CDR2 sequences are MNHEY and SVGAGI. With 2 bases removed from V and 5 bases from J, the gap between germline ends came to 15 bases. The CDR3 has 15 residues. CDR3 protein: CASSYQEGQRYGYTF. In DNA form, the CDR3 reads TGTGCCAGCAGTTACCAGGAGGGGCAAAGATATGGCTACACCTTC.

Of note for this clonotype: At one boundary the junction diverges from the germline segment, which might be a read error. The genes are TRBV18 and TRBJ1-1; D is unresolved. Germline V lookup: CDR1 KGHSH, CDR2 LQKENI. The CDR3 is made up of 15 amino acids. CDR3 sequence: CASSPPVGWDTEAFF. The CDR3 region has the DNA TGTGCCAGCTCTCCACCGGTTGGATGGGACACTGAAGCTTTCTTT.

This rearrangement joins TRBV27 to TRBJ2-5, with D perhaps given as TRBD1 or TRBD2 (5 bases each). V was shortened by 3 bases and J by 4 bases, with 12 bases between the two germline ends. CDR1 and CDR2 from the germline V gene are MNHEY and SMNVEV (reference sequence). This CDR3 has 14 amino acids. Here the CDR3 reads CASSFRGRRETQYF. In DNA, the CDR3 is TGTGCCAGCAGTTTCCGGGGCAGGAGAGAGACCCAGTACTTC.

V and J are TRBV7-2 and TRBJ2-4, with 7 bases that match TRBD2. Germline V CDR1 and CDR2: SGHTA, FQGNSA. With V trimmed by 2 bases and J by 7 bases, 11 bases remained unmatched. This CDR3 spans 16 amino acids. As DNA, the CDR3 is TGTGCCAGCAGCTTATATATGGGAGGGCCAGAGAACATTCAGTACTTC. It encodes CASSLYMGGPENIQYF.

This clonotype was observed many times. J is TRBJ1-1 and V is TRBV9; D unclear. Germline V lookup: CDR1 SGDLS, CDR2 YYNGEE. The CDR3 runs to 15 residues. V was trimmed by 0 bases and J by 0 bases, leaving 9 bases between them. The CDR3 DNA is TGTGCCAGCAGCGTAGATCCTGGCCTGAACACTGAAGCTTTCTTT. It specifies CASSVDPGLNTEAFF.

The CDR3 sequence: CASSFQDIYEQYF. The CDR3 nucleotides read TGTGCCAGCAGCTTTCAGGACATCTACGAGCAGTACTTC. V is TRBV5-5 and J is TRBJ2-7, with a possible D match to TRBD1 (5 bases). Germline CDR1 and CDR2: SGHKS and YYEKEE (reference sequence). Trimming shortened V by 2 bases and J by 3 bases, and 9 bases separated the two germline ends. The CDR3 extends over 13 amino acids.

The gene calls are TRBV5-1 and TRBJ2-1; 8 positions agree with TRBD1. V dropped 0 bases and J dropped 16; count of bases not matched to a gene: 6. This CDR3 spans 12 amino acids. Germline loops: CDR1 SGHRS, CDR2 YFSETQ. This CDR3 reads CASSLEAGGKFF. The CDR3 nucleotides read TGCGCCAGCAGCTTGGAGGCAGGGGGCAAATTCTTC. The full variable domain, with the rest looked up from reference TRBV5-1 and TRBJ2-1, is KAGVTQTPRYLIKTRGQQVTLSCSPISGHRSVSWYQQTPGQGLQFLFEYFSETQRNKGNFPGRFSGRQFSNSRSEMNVSTLELGDSALYLCASSLEAGGKFFGPGTRLTVL.

Many counts were recorded for this clonotype. V and J are TRBV9 and TRBJ1-2; 7 positions match TRBD1. Trimming at V came to 3 bases and at J to 4 bases, leaving 6 bases not matched to a gene. The CDR3 runs 14 residues. Germline-derived CDR1 and CDR2 are SGDLS and YYNGEE. The CDR3 DNA reads as TGTGCCAGCAGCGGCACAGGGGCCGGCTATGGCTACACCTTC. Encoded protein: CASSGTGAGYGYTF.

In its sample, this clonotype was seen many times. As DNA, the CDR3 is TGTGCCAGCAGCCAGGGGGGGGTCAACTATGGCTACACCTTC. Protein: CASSQGGVNYGYTF. The chain joins TRBV12-3 or TRBV12-4 to TRBJ1-2; 7 bases fit TRBD1. After removal of 6 bases from V and 2 bases from J, the junction contained 6 bases not matched to a gene. The CDR3 runs to 14 residues.

This clonotype has more than one count but fewer than ten. The chain links TRBV6-2 or TRBV6-3 to TRBJ2-5; 9 positions agree with TRBD1. Germline CDR1 and CDR2: MNHEY and SVGEGT. The J segment lost 7 bases and the V segment lost 4 bases, leaving 4 bases of the junction unmatched. This CDR3 region has 13 residues. CDR3 coding DNA: TGTGCCAGCAGTTTCCCGACAGGGGGGACCCAGTACTTC. Protein sequence: CASSFPTGGTQYF.

The J gene is TRBJ2-7, the V gene TRBV29-1, with D possibly matching TRBD2 (7 bases). The V end lost 4 bases, the J end lost 4 bases, and 23 bases lay between the germline ends. Germline CDR1 reads SQVTM; CDR2 reads ANQGSEA. The CDR3 totals 16 residues. Written as DNA, the CDR3 is TGCAGCGTTGGGGTCCCCCGGGGAGGGGGAGGGTACGAGCAGTACGTC. Its translation: CSVGVPRGGGGYEQYV.

This clonotype showed up many times. This rearrangement joins TRBV3-1 to TRBJ1-1; D remains unclear. The V gene's germline CDR1 is LGHDT and CDR2 YNNKEL (reference sequence). The CDR3 runs 15 residues. V was cut by 4 bases and J by 0 bases, with 12 bases left in between. The CDR3 DNA follows: TGTGCCAGCAGCCGATCGGTTTCCATGAACACTGAAGCTTTCTTT. It specifies CASSRSVSMNTEAFF.

V is TRBV5-1 and J is TRBJ2-5; no clear D. The V gene lost 1 base and the J gene lost 5 bases, with 12 bases spanning the gap. Germline values: CDR1 SGHRS, CDR2 YFSETQ. There are 14 residues in the CDR3. CDR3 sequence: CASSLSAPAETQYF. CDR3 nucleotides: TGCGCCAGCAGCTTGAGCGCCCCGGCGGAGACCCAGTACTTC. Based on the CDR3 plus reference TRBV5-1 and TRBJ2-5, the full variable domain is KAGVTQTPRYLIKTRGQQVTLSCSPISGHRSVSWYQQTPGQGLQFLFEYFSETQRNKGNFPGRFSGRQFSNSRSEMNVSTLELGDSALYLCASSLSAPAETQYFGPGTRLLVL.

This clonotype was counted many times. V is TRBV18 and J is TRBJ1-2, with 7 bases lining up with TRBD1. J gave up 3 bases and V 3 bases, and 4 bases lay outside the gene matches. The CDR3 runs to 14 residues. The germline V gene encodes CDR1 KGHSH and CDR2 LQKENI. The DNA for the CDR3 is TGTGCCAGCTCACCGACAGGGCAGGACTATGGCTACACCTTC. This sequence encodes CASSPTGQDYGYTF.

This chain links TRBV5-1 with TRBJ2-2; TRBD1 matches 9 bases. The CDR3 runs 17 residues. J was trimmed by 2 bases and V by 4 bases; bases with no gene match: 9. Germline assignment: CDR1 SGHRS and CDR2 YFSETQ. The CDR3 region is CASSPGTGLVNTGELFF. CDR3 DNA: TGCGCCAGCAGCCCAGGGACAGGGCTTGTCAACACCGGGGAGCTGTTTTTT.

This clonotype was seen ten or more times. CDR3 amino acids: CASRRAGLREKLFF. CDR3 in DNA: TGTGCCAGCAGACGAGCGGGCTTGCGGGAAAAACTGTTTTTT. The chain links TRBV6-5 to TRBJ1-4; D remains ambiguous. CDR1 is MNHEY and CDR2 is SVGAGI in the germline V gene. Trimming pared 6 bases from V and 8 bases from J, leaving 16 bases between. This CDR3 contains 14 residues.

This chain connects TRBV20-1 to TRBJ2-3; TRBD2 agrees at 8 bases. V gave up 6 bases and J gave up 4 bases; unmatched junction bases: 9. The germline V gene encodes CDR1 DFQATT and CDR2 SNEGSKA (reference sequence). CDR3 length: 14 residues. The DNA for the CDR3 is TGCAGTGCCGCATCGGGGGGGCGAGCAGATACGCAGTATTTT. Encoded protein: CSAASGGRADTQYF.

The chain combines TRBV4-2 with TRBJ1-6; the match to TRBD1 covers 7 bases. The germline V gene has CDR1 LGHNA and CDR2 YNFKEQ. V shed 3 bases and J 0 bases; nucleotides not matched to a gene: 20. This CDR3 has 22 amino acids. The CDR3 is CASSQYPSGGGALSSYNSPLHF. The CDR3 DNA is TGTGCCAGCAGCCAGTACCCGAGCGGAGGGGGCGCCCTGAGCTCCTATAATTCACCCCTCCACTTT.

This clonotype was seen ten or more times. The chain couples TRBV2 to TRBJ2-5, with TRBD2 identical over 9 bases. The germline CDR1 and CDR2 sequences are SNHLY and FYNNEI. Unmatched junction bases numbered 12, after V lost 8 bases and J lost 5 bases. CDR3 size: 15 residues. The CDR3 DNA reads TGTGCCAGCGGGCGGAGTAGCGGGGGAGGGGAGACCCAGTACTTC. It translates to CASGRSSGGGETQYF.

This clonotype was counted many times. The CDR3 sequence: CASSYVEGSTEAFF. For the CDR3, the DNA is TGTGCCAGCAGTTACGTTGAGGGGAGCACTGAAGCTTTCTTT. This sequence joins TRBV6-5 and TRBJ1-1, with D perhaps TRBD1 (5 bases). Germline CDR1 is MNHEY and CDR2 is SVGAGI. The ends were cut back, 2 bases at V and 4 bases at J, with 11 bases in the middle. This CDR3 region has 14 residues.

Only a few counts were recorded for this clonotype. J is TRBJ1-2 and V is TRBV6-5, with 7 bases fitting TRBD1. J lost 0 bases, V lost 4 bases, and 5 bases had no gene match. The germline gives CDR1 MNHEY, CDR2 SVGAGI. The CDR3 has 15 residues. The CDR3 loop is CASSSRQGANYGYTF. The CDR3 bases are TGTGCCAGCAGTTCCCGACAGGGAGCTAACTATGGCTACACCTTC.

This clonotype came up many times. The chain has TRBV18 and TRBJ2-2; no definite D call. From germline, CDR1 is KGHSH and CDR2 LQKENI. Trimming left V 0 bases short and J 5 bases short, with 7 bases between. This CDR3 region has 14 residues. The DNA of the CDR3 is TGTGCCAGCTCACCACCGTTGGGAACCGGGGAGCTGTTTTTT. It translates to CASSPPLGTGELFF.

This clonotype was detected ten times or more. The genes are TRBV5-1 and TRBJ2-3, with TRBD2 as a possible D gene (5 bases). The germline V gene encodes CDR1 SGHRS and CDR2 YFSETQ. Trimming stripped 6 bases from V and 6 bases from J, with 11 bases between. The CDR3 contains 12 residues. CDR3 loop: CASTSEGDTQYF. CDR3 coding DNA: TGCGCCAGCACCAGCGAGGGTGATACGCAGTATTTT. Filled out from reference TRBV5-1 and TRBJ2-3, the complete variable domain reads KAGVTQTPRYLIKTRGQQVTLSCSPISGHRSVSWYQQTPGQGLQFLFEYFSETQRNKGNFPGRFSGRQFSNSRSEMNVSTLELGDSALYLCASTSEGDTQYFGPGTRLTVL.

This clonotype was counted a few times. The chain has TRBV20-1 and TRBJ1-5; no firm D call. Trimming took 4 bases from V and 4 from J, leaving 20 bases between them. The CDR3 has 16 residues. The germline gives CDR1 DFQATT, CDR2 SNEGSKA (reference sequence). The CDR3 nucleotides read TGCAGTGCTACAACGTACAGCGGGTTGGGGAATCAGCCCCAGCATTTT. Translating gives CSATTYSGLGNQPQHF.

The rearrangement uses TRBV5-1 and TRBJ2-5; D is tentatively TRBD1 or TRBD2 (5 bases each). V was clipped by 0 bases and J by 4 bases, with 10 bases between them. The germline V gene has CDR1 SGHRS and CDR2 YFSETQ. This CDR3 comprises 14 residues. CDR3 coding DNA: TGCGCCAGCAGCTTGGATCCGGGGACAGAGACCCAGTACTTC. This codes for CASSLDPGTETQYF. The full variable domain, its missing parts supplied by reference TRBV5-1 and TRBJ2-5, is KAGVTQTPRYLIKTRGQQVTLSCSPISGHRSVSWYQQTPGQGLQFLFEYFSETQRNKGNFPGRFSGRQFSNSRSEMNVSTLELGDSALYLCASSLDPGTETQYFGPGTRLLVL.